These 24 T cell receptor beta chains share one sample of origin, sequenced in a study of T cell responses to AZD1222 COVID-19 vaccine. Profiling relied on immunoSEQ multiplex PCR, and the TCRdb table lists in-frame clones only, not all of them. The sample contains 130,000 to 150,000 clones, around 84% of which appear only once. The sample consisted of peripheral blood, taken 28 days after the second AZD1222 dose. These receptors came from an adult who received the AZD1222 COVID-19 vaccine.

The chain has TRBV11-2 and TRBJ2-7, with D perhaps TRBD2 (6 bases). Germline lookup yields CDR1 SGHAT and CDR2 FQNNGV. Trimming left V 3 bases short and J 3 bases short, with 12 bases between. The CDR3 contains 14 residues. The CDR3 nucleotides read TGTGCCAGCAGCTTTGGCGGGGCTCTCTACGAGCAGTACTTC. Amino acid sequence: CASSFGGALYEQYF.

CDR3 sequence (DNA): TGTGCCAGCAGTCCCCGAAGGGGCGTAGAGACCCAGTACTTC. Translated, it gives CASSPRRGVETQYF. V usage is TRBV28 and J usage is TRBJ2-5; possible D gene TRBD1, 5 bases. Deletions cut 5 bases from V and 4 bases from J, with 14 bases between. The germline V gene encodes CDR1 MDHEN and CDR2 SYDVKM. The CDR3 sequence is 14 residues long.

The chain is built from TRBV4-2 and TRBJ2-5; D may be TRBD2 (6 bases). The CDR3 loop spans 16 amino acids. The germline V gene encodes CDR1 LGHNA and CDR2 YNFKEQ. The V gene lost 5 bases and the J gene lost 7 bases, with 23 bases spanning the gap. CDR3 DNA sequence: TGTGCCAGCAGCAGGGATAGACTAGACCTCGGGAGGACCCAGTACTTC. Amino acid sequence: CASSRDRLDLGRTQYF.

The genes are TRBV11-2 and TRBJ1-5, with a tentative D call TRBD1 (6 bases). The V gene lost 5 bases and the J gene lost 7 bases, with 9 bases spanning the gap. This CDR3 comprises 12 residues. Germline V CDR1 and CDR2: SGHAT, FQNNGV. The CDR3 is CASSPTGQPQHF. The CDR3 DNA follows: TGTGCCAGCAGCCCGACAGGCCAGCCCCAGCATTTT.

This clone was detected a few times. This rearrangement joins TRBV12-1 to TRBJ2-5; TRBD1 is taken as the D call from the table, unchecked against the DNA. TRBV12-1 is recorded as a pseudogene. This CDR3 region has 16 residues. The CDR3 nucleotides are TGTGCCAGCAGCTCCTCTGACAGGGAACCCCAAGAGACCCAGTACTTC. Translation gives CASSSSDREPQETQYF.

The V gene is TRBV19, the J gene TRBJ2-7, with D perhaps assigned TRBD1 or TRBD2 (6 bases each). Germline CDR1 is LNHDA and CDR2 is SQIVND (reference sequence). With 4 bases removed from V and 3 bases from J, the gap between germline ends came to 19 bases. The CDR3 covers 16 residues. CDR3 in DNA: TGTGCCAGTAGTACCTACGGGGGCTCGATAGACTACGAGCAGTACTTC. Translated, it gives CASSTYGGSIDYEQYF.

This chain connects TRBV7-2 to TRBJ1-5; no clear D. The CDR3 has 15 amino acids. V was trimmed by 1 base and J by 0 bases, leaving 7 bases between them. Germline CDR1 SGHTA, CDR2 FQGNSA. DNA of the CDR3: TGTGCCAGCAGCTTAGTAGGGCCTAGCAATCAGCCCCAGCATTTT. Amino acids: CASSLVGPSNQPQHF. The full variable domain, in which reference TRBV7-2 and TRBJ1-5 provide the parts outside the CDR3, is GAGVSQSPSNKVTEKGKDVELRCDPISGHTALYWYRQSLGQGLEFLIYFQGNSAPDKSGLPSDRFSAERTGGSVSTLTIQRTQQEDSAVYLCASSLVGPSNQPQHFGDGTRLSIL.

The chain employs TRBV7-6 and TRBJ2-7, with 14 bases matching TRBD2. The V gene's germline CDR1 is SGHVS and CDR2 FNYEAQ. The V gene end was trimmed by 4 bases and the J gene end by 5 bases; junction bases not matched to a gene: 4. This CDR3 is 15 amino acids long. The CDR3 nucleotides are TGTGCCAGCAGCTGGACTAGCGGGGGGTTCAACGAGCAGTACTTC. This sequence encodes CASSWTSGGFNEQYF.

V usage is TRBV2 and J usage is TRBJ2-7; 7 bases map to TRBD1. Trimming cost V 9 bases and J 2 bases; bases outside gene matches: 10. The CDR3 has 14 amino acids. CDR1 and CDR2 from the germline V gene are SNHLY and FYNNEI. CDR3 region: CASWDSFIPYEQYF. Here the CDR3 DNA reads TGTGCCAGTTGGGACAGCTTCATCCCCTACGAGCAGTACTTC.

This chain links TRBV24-1 with TRBJ1-3, with D maybe TRBD1 (6 bases). This CDR3 is 15 amino acids long. The germline CDR1 and CDR2 sequences are KGHDR and SFDVKD. V was cut by 3 bases and J by 4 bases, with 12 bases left in between. The CDR3 DNA reads as TGTGCCACCAGTGATCCAGGGGTCTCCGGAAACACCATATATTTT. Translation: CATSDPGVSGNTIYF.

The chain has TRBV6-5 and TRBJ1-4; 9 positions agree with TRBD1. This CDR3 region has 12 residues. The V segment lost 10 bases and the J segment 7 bases; nucleotides outside the gene matches: 4. Germline CDR1 and CDR2: MNHEY and SVGAGI. The CDR3 loop reads CATTGGFEKLFF. The CDR3, as DNA: TGTGCCACGACAGGGGGGTTTGAAAAACTGTTTTTT.

The chain employs TRBV10-1 and TRBJ2-1; D uncertain. CDR1 is WNHNN and CDR2 is SYGVQD in the germline V gene (reference sequence). V was shortened by 3 bases and J by 15 bases, with 12 bases between the two germline ends. The CDR3 totals 11 residues. In DNA, the CDR3 is TGCGCCAGCAGTGATTATACCGACCGGTTCTTC. This gives the protein CASSDYTDRFF.

The V gene is TRBV6-6, the J gene TRBJ2-7; tentatively, D is TRBD1 (5 bases). The CDR3 has 12 residues. V dropped 4 bases and J dropped 2 bases, with 6 bases sitting between them. Germline V gives CDR1 MNHNY, CDR2 SVGAGI (reference sequence). CDR3 sequence (DNA): TGTGCCAGCAGTTCGGACACCTACGAGCAGTACTTC. Protein product: CASSSDTYEQYF.

This chain connects TRBV7-6 to TRBJ2-3; possibly TRBD1 or TRBD2 for D (6 bases each). This CDR3 is 20 amino acids long. The ends were cut back, 0 bases at V and 0 bases at J, with 22 bases in the middle. Per germline, CDR1 SGHVS and CDR2 FNYEAQ. The CDR3 region has the DNA TGTGCCAGCAGCTTAGCGGGGGGCTCGGCGAGTATTGCTAGCACAGATACGCAGTATTTT. It is translated as CASSLAGGSASIASTDTQYF.

The chain has TRBV20-1 and TRBJ2-3; no clear D gene. V was clipped by 3 bases and J by 2 bases, with 18 bases between them. Germline V gene lookup returns CDR1 DFQATT and CDR2 SNEGSKA (reference sequence). The CDR3 is made up of 16 amino acids. The CDR3 sequence is CSASGVAAVDTDTQYF. The CDR3 nucleotides are TGCAGTGCTAGTGGGGTAGCAGCTGTGGACACAGATACGCAGTATTTT.

The rearrangement joins TRBV5-6 to TRBJ1-2; tentatively, D is TRBD1 (5 bases). The CDR3 runs 13 residues. V lost 6 bases and J 2 bases, leaving 11 bases between the germline ends. CDR1 and CDR2 (germline): SGHDT, YYEEEE. CDR3: CASTLRGNYGYTF. The CDR3 bases are TGTGCCAGCACCCTAAGGGGAAACTATGGCTACACCTTC.

This chain joins TRBV5-5 and TRBJ2-7; perhaps D is TRBD1 or TRBD2 (5 bases each). The CDR3 loop spans 15 amino acids. CDR1 is SGHKS and CDR2 is YYEKEE in the germline V gene (reference sequence). V gave up 3 bases and J gave up 4 bases, with 17 bases separating them. Here the CDR3 DNA reads TGTGCCAGCAGCTCCCGGGGCCCGGAGGTTTACGAGCAGTACTTC. Translated, it gives CASSSRGPEVYEQYF.

This clone was detected once. CDR3 residues: CASSDRDRDYGYTF. The CDR3, as DNA: TGTGCCAGCAGCGACCGGGACAGGGACTATGGCTACACCTTC. This chain joins TRBV3-1 (or the pseudogene TRBV3-2) and TRBJ1-2, with 9 bases identical to TRBD1. This CDR3 region has 14 residues. Trimming at V came to 5 bases and at J to 3 bases, leaving 4 bases not matched to a gene. Germline lookup yields CDR1 LGHDT and CDR2 YNNKEL (reference sequence).

The CDR3 loop is CASSIRTEAAPGNTIYF. Written as DNA, the CDR3 is TGTGCCAGCAGCATCCGGACCGAGGCTGCTCCGGGAAACACCATATATTTT. The chain uses TRBV12-1 and TRBJ1-3. TRBV12-1 represents a pseudogene. The CDR3 covers 17 residues.

This chain joins TRBV7-2 and TRBJ2-3; the D call may be TRBD1 or TRBD2 (6 bases each). V was cut by 1 base and J by 2 bases, with 10 bases left in between. Germline loops: CDR1 SGHTA, CDR2 FQGNSA. The CDR3 extends over 15 amino acids. As DNA, the CDR3 is TGTGCCAGCAGCTTAGGAGGGGGGAACACAGATACGCAGTATTTT. Translating it yields CASSLGGGNTDTQYF.

This clone was detected once. The chain uses TRBV25-1 and TRBJ2-1, with TRBD1 as a possible D gene (6 bases). CDR1 and CDR2 (germline): MGHDK, SYGVNS. There are 15 residues in the CDR3. V shed 3 bases and J shed 3 bases, with 12 bases lying between them. Here the CDR3 reads CASSEDRVLYNEQFF. CDR3 DNA: TGTGCCAGCAGTGAGGACAGAGTGCTCTACAATGAGCAGTTCTTC.

The rearrangement uses TRBV7-2 and TRBJ2-7; 9 positions match TRBD2. This CDR3 has 14 amino acids. The junction had 9 bases not matched to a gene; V was cut back by 6 bases and J by 6 bases. The germline CDR1 and CDR2 sequences are SGHTA and FQGNSA. DNA for the CDR3: TGTGCCAGCAGGTCTAGCGGGGCGGGTCCCGAGCAGTACTTC. This gives the protein CASRSSGAGPEQYF. Based on the CDR3 plus reference TRBV7-2 and TRBJ2-7, the full variable domain is GAGVSQSPSNKVTEKGKDVELRCDPISGHTALYWYRQSLGQGLEFLIYFQGNSAPDKSGLPSDRFSAERTGGSVSTLTIQRTQQEDSAVYLCASRSSGAGPEQYFGPGTRLTVT.

The CDR3 DNA follows: TGTGCCAGCAGCGTAGAGCCAGGGGCAAGGGCTAACTATGGCTACACCTTC. Translating gives CASSVEPGARANYGYTF. The V and J genes are TRBV9 and TRBJ1-2; maybe TRBD1 (6 bases). This CDR3 comprises 17 residues. CDR1 and CDR2 (germline): SGDLS, YYNGEE. V gave up 0 bases and J gave up 0 bases, with 15 bases separating them.

This chain joins TRBV5-1 and TRBJ1-4; TRBD1 matches 7 bases. The CDR3 length is 15 residues. Germline CDR1 SGHRS, CDR2 YFSETQ. Trimming cost V 0 bases and J 4 bases; bases outside gene matches: 3. CDR3 protein: CASSLGQGDNEKLFF. The CDR3 bases are TGCGCCAGCAGCTTGGGACAGGGAGATAATGAAAAACTGTTTTTT.